These 24 T cell receptor beta chains originate from one sample sequenced in a study of blood T cell repertoires in COVID-19. Clones were sequenced by immunoSEQ multiplex PCR, and TCRdb holds only the in-frame ones, with some missing. The sample includes about 180,000 clones, around 87% of them seen just once. Sequencing used peripheral blood. The receptors shown here come from a man between 40 and 49 years old with active or convalescent COVID-19.

This chain joins TRBV10-3 and TRBJ1-5, with D maybe TRBD1 (6 bases). The CDR3 has 15 residues. Germline values: CDR1 ENHRY, CDR2 SYGVKD. Trimming stripped 10 bases from V and 0 bases from J, with 16 bases between. In DNA form, the CDR3 reads TGTGCCACAAAACAGGGCCCTAATAGCAATCAGCCCCAGCATTTT. Protein product: CATKQGPNSNQPQHF.

V is TRBV7-9 and J is TRBJ1-6; maybe TRBD1 (5 bases). Deletions cut 3 bases from V and 9 bases from J, with 18 bases between. The germline CDR1 and CDR2 sequences are SEHNR and FQNEAQ (reference sequence). The CDR3 covers 16 residues. Written as DNA, the CDR3 is TGTGCCAGCAGCTTCGGGGGATCTTTTGAAGTTTCACCCCTCCACTTT. Translation gives CASSFGGSFEVSPLHF. Complete variable domain (other parts from reference TRBV7-9 and TRBJ1-6): DTGVSQNPRHKITKRGQNVTFRCDPISEHNRLYWYRQTLGQGPEFLTYFQNEAQLEKSRLLSDRFSAERPKGSFSTLEIQRTEQGDSAMYLCASSFGGSFEVSPLHFGNGTRLTVT.

This chain joins TRBV9 and TRBJ2-3; 9 nucleotides line up with TRBD2. The V and J ends lost 2 bases and 3 bases, in that order; junction bases with no gene match: 4. From germline, CDR1 is SGDLS and CDR2 YYNGEE. CDR3 length: 15 residues. The CDR3 DNA reads as TGTGCCAGCAGCGTTAGCGGGGGCACTACAGATACGCAGTATTTT. It translates to CASSVSGGTTDTQYF.

The V and J genes are TRBV6-5 and TRBJ1-3; D unclear. V lost 6 bases and J 3 bases, leaving 12 bases between the germline ends. Germline V gives CDR1 MNHEY, CDR2 SVGAGI. This CDR3 is 14 amino acids long. CDR3 in DNA: TGTGCCAGCAGCCACCAAATCAGTGGAAACACCATATATTTT. Amino acid sequence: CASSHQISGNTIYF.

The chain uses TRBV5-1 and TRBJ1-1; 7 bases align to TRBD1. V trimming: 4 bases; J trimming: 1 base; junction bases outside the gene matches: 4. Per germline, CDR1 SGHRS and CDR2 YFSETQ. The CDR3 spans 14 residues. Written as DNA, the CDR3 is TGCGCCAGCAGCCTGAGACAGGGGAACACTGAAGCTTTCTTT. Translated, it gives CASSLRQGNTEAFF.

The chain is built from TRBV28 and TRBJ2-3; 9 bases match TRBD1. Germline V gene data show CDR1 as MDHEN and CDR2 as SYDVKM. With 7 bases clipped from V and 5 bases from J, the junction kept 7 bases outside the gene matches. The CDR3 loop spans 14 amino acids. The CDR3 loop reads CASNGQGTIDTQYF. In DNA, the CDR3 is TGTGCCAGCAACGGACAGGGGACTATAGATACGCAGTATTTT.

The V gene is TRBV5-8, the J gene TRBJ1-1, with D maybe TRBD1 (5 bases). The V and J ends lost 1 base and 6 bases respectively, with 10 bases between them. Germline CDR1 is SGHTS and CDR2 is YDEGEE. The CDR3 consists of 13 residues. The CDR3 nucleotides read TGTGCCAGCAGCTTGAGGAGGGGCTCTGAAGCTTTCTTT. It encodes CASSLRRGSEAFF.

A few counts support this clone. This sequence joins TRBV6-5 and TRBJ1-2; the match to TRBD1 covers 11 bases. Trimming at V came to 6 bases and at J to 7 bases, leaving 7 bases not matched to a gene. This CDR3 has 14 residues. Germline V gene data show CDR1 as MNHEY and CDR2 as SVGAGI. The CDR3 spells CASRPLGTGGGYTF. The CDR3 region has the DNA TGTGCCAGCAGGCCCCTCGGGACAGGGGGTGGCTACACCTTC.

V is TRBV4-1 and J is TRBJ1-6, with a tentative D call TRBD1 (5 bases). CDR3 size: 14 residues. In germline, CDR1 is MGHRA, CDR2 YSYEKL. The V and J ends lost 2 bases and 6 bases respectively, with 8 bases between them. The CDR3: CASSQQGFNSPLHF. DNA of the CDR3: TGCGCCAGCAGCCAACAGGGTTTTAATTCACCCCTCCACTTT.

The V call is TRBV30, the J call TRBJ2-1, with 8 bases lining up with TRBD1. This CDR3 has 15 residues. Germline lookup yields CDR1 GTSNPN and CDR2 SVGIG (reference sequence). The ends lost 7 bases at V and 4 bases at J; junction bases unmatched: 12. CDR3 region: CAYQGQESMYNEQFF. CDR3 sequence (DNA): TGTGCCTACCAGGGACAGGAATCGATGTACAATGAGCAGTTCTTC.

The CDR3, as DNA: TGTGCCAGCAGCTTCCGACAACCGGGACAGGGGGATGGCTACACCTTC. Amino acid sequence: CASSFRQPGQGDGYTF. This chain uses TRBV7-2 with TRBJ1-2, with 11 bases fitting TRBD1. The CDR3 totals 16 residues. V lost 3 bases, J lost 6 bases, and 9 bases stayed unmatched. CDR1 and CDR2 (germline): SGHTA, FQGNSA.

This clone was observed a handful of times. This chain joins TRBV6-1 and TRBJ2-7; a weak D match, TRBD1 (5 bases). Looked up from germline, CDR1 is MNHNS and CDR2 is SASEGT. The CDR3 runs 14 residues. Trimming pared 3 bases from V and 4 bases from J, leaving 13 bases between. The chain's CDR3 is CASSETATSYEQYF. The CDR3 bases are TGTGCCAGCAGTGAGACAGCCACAAGTTACGAGCAGTACTTC.

The V gene is TRBV7-9, the J gene TRBJ2-1, with D possibly matching TRBD2 (6 bases). V lost 3 bases, J lost 7 bases, and 13 bases lay in between. Germline loops: CDR1 SEHNR, CDR2 FQNEAQ (reference sequence). The length of the CDR3 is 14 residues. CDR3 sequence (DNA): TGTGCCAGCAGCTTGGGGCGGGACGCAAATGAGCAGTTCTTC. Protein sequence: CASSLGRDANEQFF.

This clone was counted a single time. The chain carries TRBV6-5 and TRBJ2-3; possibly TRBD1 for D (6 bases). V was cut by 6 bases and J by 2 bases, with 15 bases left in between. CDR1 and CDR2 (germline): MNHEY, SVGAGI. CDR3 length equals 15 residues. CDR3 sequence: CASRDTGRPTDTQYF. The CDR3 coding sequence is TGTGCCAGCAGGGACACAGGGAGACCCACAGATACGCAGTATTTT.

The chain joins TRBV4-1 to TRBJ1-1; TRBD1 aligns across 7 bases. The CDR3 is made up of 15 amino acids. V dropped 3 bases and J dropped 5; count of bases not matched to a gene: 9. Germline V CDR1 and CDR2: MGHRA, YSYEKL. The CDR3 nucleotides read TGCGCCAGCAGCCAGGGGACAGTACTTCAGACTGAAGCTTTCTTT. Protein: CASSQGTVLQTEAFF.

The V and J genes are TRBV6-5 and TRBJ1-2; D is unclear. This CDR3 is 13 amino acids long. Trimming pared 6 bases from V and 5 bases from J, leaving 13 bases between. The germline V gene has CDR1 MNHEY and CDR2 SVGAGI. The CDR3 loop is CASRDAGSYGYTF. In DNA, the CDR3 is TGTGCCAGCAGGGATGCAGGCTCGTATGGCTACACCTTC.

The V gene is TRBV15, the J gene TRBJ2-1, with TRBD2 identical over 10 bases. This CDR3 is built from 16 residues. V lost 5 bases and J lost 4; bases outside the gene matches: 8. The V gene's germline CDR1 is LNHNV and CDR2 YYDKDF (reference sequence). CDR3 nucleotides: TGTGCCACCAGCGTAACCGGACTAGCGGTATACAATGAGCAGTTCTTC. Translating gives CATSVTGLAVYNEQFF.

This clone has just one count. The chain uses TRBV30 and TRBJ2-1; tentative D call: TRBD2 (6 bases). The CDR3 covers 14 residues. Trimming stripped 0 bases from V and 7 bases from J, with 13 bases between. Germline values: CDR1 GTSNPN, CDR2 SVGIG (reference sequence). CDR3 sequence: CAWSVLGRENEQFF. The CDR3 DNA reads TGTGCCTGGAGTGTACTAGGGCGGGAAAATGAGCAGTTCTTC.

In regard to this clone: The junction differs from germline at one of its ends, possibly a read error. J is TRBJ1-4 and V is TRBV3-1 (or the pseudogene TRBV3-2); no reliable D call. Germline assignment: CDR1 LGHDT and CDR2 YNNKEL (reference sequence). CDR3 length: 14 amino acids. The CDR3 DNA follows: TGTGCCAGCAGCCAAGTGACAACTCATGAAAAACTGTTTTTT. Residues: CASSQVTTHEKLFF.

The V call is TRBV19, the J call TRBJ2-3; 11 bases fit TRBD2. There are 17 residues in the CDR3. V shed 5 bases, J shed 1 base, and the junction held 8 bases outside the gene matches. Germline CDR1 LNHDA, CDR2 SQIVND (reference sequence). CDR3 coding DNA: TGTGCCAGTAGTCCCCAGACTAGCGGGGTTCGCACAGATACGCAGTATTTT. Protein sequence: CASSPQTSGVRTDTQYF.

This chain joins TRBV7-2 and TRBJ2-1, with 9 positions matching TRBD1. This CDR3 comprises 14 residues. V gave up 2 bases and J gave up 9 bases; unmatched junction bases: 5. Looked up from germline, CDR1 is SGHTA and CDR2 is FQGNSA. The CDR3 loop is CASSLRQGVGEQFF. As DNA, the CDR3 is TGTGCCAGCAGCTTAAGACAGGGGGTCGGTGAGCAGTTCTTC.

The chain uses TRBV25-1 and TRBJ1-1; 7 nucleotides align to TRBD1. Germline lookup yields CDR1 MGHDK and CDR2 SYGVNS. CDR3 size: 17 residues. The V segment lost 3 bases and the J segment 0 bases; nucleotides outside the gene matches: 10. The CDR3 DNA is TGTGCCAGCAGTGAGTGGGACAGACTTTCGATGAACACTGAAGCTTTCTTT. This codes for CASSEWDRLSMNTEAFF. Combining the CDR3 with reference TRBV25-1 and TRBJ1-1 gives the whole variable domain EADIYQTPRYLVIGTGKKITLECSQTMGHDKMYWYQQDPGMELHLIHYSYGVNSTEKGDLSSESTVSRIRTEHFPLTLESARPSHTSQYLCASSEWDRLSMNTEAFFGQGTRLTVV.

V usage is TRBV6-5 and J usage is TRBJ2-2; D might be TRBD1 (5 bases). CDR1 is MNHEY and CDR2 is SVGAGI in the germline V gene. The CDR3 runs 15 residues. Trimming removed 2 bases at V and 0 bases at J, with 7 bases between. The CDR3 coding sequence is TGTGCCAGCAGTTACCAGGGCGCGAACACCGGGGAGCTGTTTTTT. The encoded protein is CASSYQGANTGELFF.

This rearrangement joins TRBV4-2 to TRBJ1-1; 8 bases are shared with TRBD1. CDR3 size: 16 residues. Losses at the gene ends were 0 bases for V and 5 bases for J; bases not matched to a gene: 8. In germline, CDR1 is LGHNA, CDR2 YNFKEQ. CDR3 amino acids: CASSQELQGARTEAFF. The CDR3 coding sequence is TGTGCCAGCAGCCAAGAACTGCAGGGGGCAAGGACTGAAGCTTTCTTT.